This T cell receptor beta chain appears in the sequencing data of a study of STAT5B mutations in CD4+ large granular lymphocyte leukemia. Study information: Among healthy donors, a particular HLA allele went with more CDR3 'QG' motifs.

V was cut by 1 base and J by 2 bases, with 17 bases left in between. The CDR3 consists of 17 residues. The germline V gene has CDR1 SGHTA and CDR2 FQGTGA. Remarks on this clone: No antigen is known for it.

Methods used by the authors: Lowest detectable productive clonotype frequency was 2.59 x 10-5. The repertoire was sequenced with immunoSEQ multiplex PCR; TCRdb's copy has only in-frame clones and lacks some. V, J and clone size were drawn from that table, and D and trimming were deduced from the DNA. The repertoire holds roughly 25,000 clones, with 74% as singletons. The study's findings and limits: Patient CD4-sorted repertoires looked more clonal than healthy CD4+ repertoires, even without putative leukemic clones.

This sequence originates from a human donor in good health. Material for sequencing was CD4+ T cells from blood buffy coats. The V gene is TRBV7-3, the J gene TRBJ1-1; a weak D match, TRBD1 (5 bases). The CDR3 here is CASSLNGGLGRNTEAFF. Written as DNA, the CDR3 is TGTGCCAGCAGCTTAAACGGGGGATTAGGCCGAAACACTGAAGCTTTCTTT.